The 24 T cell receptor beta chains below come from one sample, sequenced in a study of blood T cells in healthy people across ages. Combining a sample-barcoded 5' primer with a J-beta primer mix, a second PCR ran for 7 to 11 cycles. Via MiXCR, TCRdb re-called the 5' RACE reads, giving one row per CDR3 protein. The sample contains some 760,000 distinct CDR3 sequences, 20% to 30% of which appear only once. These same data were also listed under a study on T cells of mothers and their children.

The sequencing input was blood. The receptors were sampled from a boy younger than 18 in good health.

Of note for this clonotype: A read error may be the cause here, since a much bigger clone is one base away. CDR3 coding DNA: TGTGCCAGCAACCCGGGACAACAAGAGACCCAGTACTTC. Amino acid sequence: CASNPGQQETQYF. The chain uses TRBV11-2 and TRBJ2-5; possible D gene TRBD1, 6 bases. The V gene's germline CDR1 is SGHAT and CDR2 FQNNGV. The CDR3 runs 13 residues. V was trimmed by 7 bases and J by 2 bases, leaving 11 bases between them.

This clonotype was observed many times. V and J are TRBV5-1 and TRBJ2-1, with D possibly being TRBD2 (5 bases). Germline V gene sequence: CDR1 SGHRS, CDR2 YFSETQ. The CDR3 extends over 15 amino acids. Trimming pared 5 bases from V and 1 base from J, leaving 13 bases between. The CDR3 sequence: CASSRGVGSYNEQFF. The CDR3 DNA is TGCGCCAGCAGTCGGGGAGTAGGGTCCTACAATGAGCAGTTCTTC.

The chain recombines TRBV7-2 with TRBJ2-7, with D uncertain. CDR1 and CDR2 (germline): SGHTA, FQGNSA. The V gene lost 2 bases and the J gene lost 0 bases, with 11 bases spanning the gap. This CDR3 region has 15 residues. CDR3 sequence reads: CASSLKARSSYEQYF. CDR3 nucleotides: TGTGCCAGCAGCTTAAAAGCGAGGAGCTCCTACGAGCAGTACTTC.

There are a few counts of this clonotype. Written as DNA, the CDR3 is TGTGCCAGCAATGTGGGAGGCACCGGGGAGCTGTTTTTT. Residues: CASNVGGTGELFF. The V call is TRBV2, the J call TRBJ2-2, with a weak D call TRBD2 (6 bases). This CDR3 is built from 13 residues. CDR1 SNHLY and CDR2 FYNNEI come from the germline V gene. The germline V and J ends were trimmed by 7 bases and 4 bases, with 10 bases remaining between them.

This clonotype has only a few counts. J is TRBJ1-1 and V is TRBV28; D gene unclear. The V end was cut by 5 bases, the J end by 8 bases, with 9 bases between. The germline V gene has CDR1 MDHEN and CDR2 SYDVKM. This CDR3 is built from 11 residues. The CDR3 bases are TGTGCCAGCAGTGAGGGTGTAGAAGCTTTCTTT. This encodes CASSEGVEAFF.

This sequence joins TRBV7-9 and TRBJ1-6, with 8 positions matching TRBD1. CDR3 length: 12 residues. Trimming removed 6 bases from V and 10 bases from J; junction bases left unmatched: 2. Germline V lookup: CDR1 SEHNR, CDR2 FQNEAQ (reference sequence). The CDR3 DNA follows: TGTGCCAGCAGGGACAGGGACTCACCCCTCCACTTT. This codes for CASRDRDSPLHF.

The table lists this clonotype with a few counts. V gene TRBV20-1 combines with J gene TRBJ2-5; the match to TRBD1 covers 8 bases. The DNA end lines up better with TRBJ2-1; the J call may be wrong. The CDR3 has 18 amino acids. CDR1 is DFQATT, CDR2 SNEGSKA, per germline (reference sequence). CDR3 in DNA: TGCAGTGCTAGATTATGGACAGGGAGGTTTGACCCCTACAATGAGCAGTTCTTC. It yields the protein CSARLWTGRFDPYNEQFF.

CDR3 protein: CASSVADSGVGYTF. In DNA form, the CDR3 reads TGTGCCAGCAGCGTAGCCGACAGTGGTGTTGGCTACACCTTC. This chain links TRBV9 with TRBJ1-2; a weak D match, TRBD1 (5 bases). The V gene lost 0 bases and the J gene lost 7 bases, with 13 bases spanning the gap. The CDR3 runs 14 residues. CDR1 and CDR2 from the germline V gene are SGDLS and YYNGEE.

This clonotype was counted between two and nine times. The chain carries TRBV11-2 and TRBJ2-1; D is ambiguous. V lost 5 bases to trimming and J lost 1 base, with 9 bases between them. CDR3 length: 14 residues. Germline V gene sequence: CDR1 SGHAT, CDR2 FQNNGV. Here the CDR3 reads CASSNDNSYNEQFF. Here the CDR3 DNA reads TGTGCCAGCAGCAACGATAATTCCTACAATGAGCAGTTCTTC. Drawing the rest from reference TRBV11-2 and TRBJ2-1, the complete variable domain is EAGVAQSPRYKIIEKRQSVAFWCNPISGHATLYWYQQILGQGPKLLIQFQNNGVVDDSQLPKDRFSAERLKGVDSTLKIQPAKLEDSAVYLCASSNDNSYNEQFFGPGTRLTVL.

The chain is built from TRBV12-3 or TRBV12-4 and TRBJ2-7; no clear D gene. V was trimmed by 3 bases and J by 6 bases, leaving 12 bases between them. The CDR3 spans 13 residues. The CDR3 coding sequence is TGTGCCAGCAGTTTGGGTCGTTACTCCGAGCAGTACTTC. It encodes CASSLGRYSEQYF.

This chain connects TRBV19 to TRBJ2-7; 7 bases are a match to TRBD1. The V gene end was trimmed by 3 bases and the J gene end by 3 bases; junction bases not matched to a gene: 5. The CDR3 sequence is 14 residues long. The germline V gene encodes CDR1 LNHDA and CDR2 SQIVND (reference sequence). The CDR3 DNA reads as TGTGCCAGTAGTATCTGGGGACAGCTCTACGAGCAGTACTTC. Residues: CASSIWGQLYEQYF.

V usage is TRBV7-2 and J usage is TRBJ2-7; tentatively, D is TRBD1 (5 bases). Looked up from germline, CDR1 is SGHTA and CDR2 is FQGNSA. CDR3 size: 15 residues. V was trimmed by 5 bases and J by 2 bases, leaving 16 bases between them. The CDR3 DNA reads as TGTGCCAGCAGCCTACATTGGACAAGGCCCTACGAGCAGTACTTC. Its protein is CASSLHWTRPYEQYF.

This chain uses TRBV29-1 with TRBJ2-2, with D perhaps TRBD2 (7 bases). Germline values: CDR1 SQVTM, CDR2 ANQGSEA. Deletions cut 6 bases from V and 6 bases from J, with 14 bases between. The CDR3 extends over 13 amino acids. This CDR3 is CSVVAGAAGELFF. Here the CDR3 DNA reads TGCAGCGTGGTGGCGGGGGCGGCCGGGGAGCTGTTTTTT.

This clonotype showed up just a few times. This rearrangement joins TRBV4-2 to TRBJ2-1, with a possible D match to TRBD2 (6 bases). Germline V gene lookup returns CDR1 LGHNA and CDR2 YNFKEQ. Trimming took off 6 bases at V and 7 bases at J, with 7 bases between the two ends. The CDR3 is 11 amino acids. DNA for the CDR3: TGTGCCAGCAGGGGACTGAATGAGCAGTTCTTC. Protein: CASRGLNEQFF.

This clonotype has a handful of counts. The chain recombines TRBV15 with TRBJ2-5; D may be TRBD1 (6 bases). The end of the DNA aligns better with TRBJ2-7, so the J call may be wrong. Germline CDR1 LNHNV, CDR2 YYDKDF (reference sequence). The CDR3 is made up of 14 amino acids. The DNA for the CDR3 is TGTGCCACCAGCAGAGATTTGGACAGTTACGAGCAGTACTTC. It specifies CATSRDLDSYEQYF.

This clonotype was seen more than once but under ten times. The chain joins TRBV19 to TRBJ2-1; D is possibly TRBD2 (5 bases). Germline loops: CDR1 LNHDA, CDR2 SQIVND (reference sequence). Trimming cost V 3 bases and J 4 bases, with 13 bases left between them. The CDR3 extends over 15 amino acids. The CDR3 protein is CASSIGWGEYNEQFF. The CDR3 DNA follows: TGTGCCAGTAGTATCGGGTGGGGAGAATACAATGAGCAGTTCTTC.

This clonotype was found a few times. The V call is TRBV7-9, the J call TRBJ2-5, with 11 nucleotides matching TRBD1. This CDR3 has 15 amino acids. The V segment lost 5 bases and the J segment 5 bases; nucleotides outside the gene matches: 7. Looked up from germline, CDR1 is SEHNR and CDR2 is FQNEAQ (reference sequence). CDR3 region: CASSPWTGGVETQYF. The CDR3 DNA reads TGTGCCAGCAGCCCCTGGACAGGGGGCGTGGAGACCCAGTACTTC.

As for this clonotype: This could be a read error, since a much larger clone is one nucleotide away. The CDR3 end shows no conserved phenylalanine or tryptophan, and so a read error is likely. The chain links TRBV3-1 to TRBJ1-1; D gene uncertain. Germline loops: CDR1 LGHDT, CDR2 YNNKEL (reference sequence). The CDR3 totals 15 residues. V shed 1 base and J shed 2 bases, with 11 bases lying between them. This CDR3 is CASSQVSTANTEAFL. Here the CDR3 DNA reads TGTGCCAGCAGCCAAGTTAGCACAGCCAACACTGAAGCTTTCCTT.

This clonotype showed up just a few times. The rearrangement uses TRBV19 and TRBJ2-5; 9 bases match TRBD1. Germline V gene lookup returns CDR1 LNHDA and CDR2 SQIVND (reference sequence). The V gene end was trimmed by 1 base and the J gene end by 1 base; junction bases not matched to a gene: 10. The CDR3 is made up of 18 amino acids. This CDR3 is CASSIGPPDRGLQETQYF. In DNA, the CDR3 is TGTGCCAGTAGTATAGGTCCCCCGGACAGGGGCCTCCAAGAGACCCAGTACTTC.

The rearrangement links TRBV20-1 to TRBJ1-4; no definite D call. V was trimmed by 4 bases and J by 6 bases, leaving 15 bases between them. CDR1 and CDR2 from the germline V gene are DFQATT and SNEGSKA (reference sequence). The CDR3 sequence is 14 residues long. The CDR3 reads CSATTVGSYEKLFF. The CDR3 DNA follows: TGCAGTGCTACTACGGTGGGCTCTTATGAAAAACTGTTTTTT.

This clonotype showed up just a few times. The CDR3 here is CASSYRDETQYF. The DNA for the CDR3 is TGTGCCAGCAGTTACAGGGACGAGACCCAGTACTTC. The rearrangement links TRBV7-8 to TRBJ2-5; D possibly corresponds to TRBD1 (6 bases). CDR3 length: 12 residues. Trimming pared 6 bases from V and 5 bases from J, leaving 10 bases between. Germline CDR1 SGHVS, CDR2 FQNEAQ.

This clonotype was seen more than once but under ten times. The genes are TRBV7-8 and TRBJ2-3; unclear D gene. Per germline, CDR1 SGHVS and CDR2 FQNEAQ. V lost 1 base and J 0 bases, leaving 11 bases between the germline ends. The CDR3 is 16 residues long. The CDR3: CASSLEIAPSTDTQYF. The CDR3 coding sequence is TGTGCCAGCAGCTTAGAAATAGCCCCTAGCACAGATACGCAGTATTTT.

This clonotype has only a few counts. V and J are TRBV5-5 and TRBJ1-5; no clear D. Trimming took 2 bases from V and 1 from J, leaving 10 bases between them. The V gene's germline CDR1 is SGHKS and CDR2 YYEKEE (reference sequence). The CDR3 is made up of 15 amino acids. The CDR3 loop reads CASSFSSESNQPQHF. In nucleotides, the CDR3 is TGTGCCAGCAGCTTTTCCAGTGAAAGCAATCAGCCCCAGCATTTT.

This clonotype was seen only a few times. The CDR3 loop is CASSSNLAGPHNEQFF. In nucleotides, the CDR3 is TGTGCCAGCAGCTCAAATCTAGCGGGGCCCCACAATGAGCAGTTCTTC. The chain is built from TRBV7-3 and TRBJ2-1, with TRBD2 matching over 9 bases. Germline V gene sequence: CDR1 SGHTA, CDR2 FQGTGA. After removal of 4 bases from V and 5 bases from J, the junction contained 9 bases not matched to a gene. This CDR3 is built from 16 residues.